The 3 T cell receptor beta chains below all came from one sample that was sequenced in a study of blood T cell repertoires in COVID-19. Profiling relied on immunoSEQ multiplex PCR, and the TCRdb table lists in-frame clones only, not all of them. Among about 320,000 clones listed, around 86% were seen once. Sequencing was carried out using peripheral blood. These receptors were collected from a woman aged 50 to 60 with acute or convalescent COVID-19.

V gene TRBV6-4 combines with J gene TRBJ1-1; TRBD1 is a possible D gene (6 bases). The V end was cut by 6 bases, the J end by 1 base, with 15 bases between. Germline V gives CDR1 MRHNA, CDR2 SNTAGT. CDR3 size: 15 residues. CDR3 in amino acids: CASRLNPGENTEAFF. Here the CDR3 DNA reads TGTGCCAGCAGATTAAACCCAGGGGAGAACACTGAAGCTTTCTTT.

The chain links TRBV29-1 to TRBJ1-2; 7 bases map to TRBD1. The CDR3 extends over 11 amino acids. CDR1 is SQVTM and CDR2 is ANQGSEA in the germline V gene. V shed 6 bases and J 8 bases; nucleotides not matched to a gene: 6. In DNA, the CDR3 is TGCAGCGTAGACAGGGTGTCCGGCTACACCTTC. Translated, it gives CSVDRVSGYTF.

CDR3: CAAAAGQVNTEAFF. The CDR3 DNA sequence: TGTGCCGCCGCCGCGGGACAGGTGAACACTGAAGCTTTCTTT. This chain uses TRBV27 with TRBJ1-1; 8 bases agree with TRBD1. Germline V gene lookup returns CDR1 MNHEY and CDR2 SMNVEV (reference sequence). Germline trimming cut 11 bases from V and 0 bases from J; bases unmatched to any gene: 8. CDR3 length: 14 residues.